Reported below is one TCR beta chain. What it binds is unknown. The protocol was immunoSEQ multiplex PCR, while the TCRdb copy is restricted to in-frame clones and leaves out a portion. This sample yields some 91,000 clones, of which around four fifths are seen a single time; over 2% belongs to the top ten. The sample originates from a study of glioma-infiltrating T cells after dendritic cell vaccination. This CDR3 is built from 13 residues. The V and J ends lost 0 bases and 6 bases respectively, with 8 bases between them. CDR1 and CDR2 (germline): ENHRY, SYGVKD. Study-wide points: Higher TCR clonality did not directly relate to longer survival.

Time point: after dendritic cell vaccination, including at tumor progression/relapse. This specimen was blood, taken after dendritic cell vaccination. The rearrangement uses TRBV10-3 and TRBJ1-1; weak D call: TRBD1 (6 bases). The clonotype comes from a human donor with glioblastoma. The CDR3 loop is CAISESTGSEAFF. CDR3 DNA sequence: TGTGCCATCAGTGAGTCAACAGGGTCTGAAGCTTTCTTT.